This T cell receptor beta chain was identified during a study of T cell responses to AZD1222 COVID-19 vaccine. On this clone itself: As yet, its antigen is unknown.

TCRdb's copy holds only in-frame clones and misses some; the assay was immunoSEQ multiplex PCR. Of 85,000 to 100,000 clones listed, approximately 80% are singletons. Study-wide findings and caveats: Repertoire sampling happened only post peak T cell response.

This specimen was peripheral blood, taken on day 0 of AZD1222 vaccination. The sequence derives from an adult in good health.

The CDR3 sequence: CASLGLAKEDTQYF. CDR3 DNA sequence: TGTGCCAGCTTGGGACTAGCGAAAGAAGATACGCAGTATTTT. J is TRBJ2-3 and V is TRBV6-5; 10 positions match TRBD2. The CDR3 has 14 residues. Unmatched junction bases numbered 7, after V lost 8 bases and J lost 5 bases. Germline CDR1 reads MNHEY; CDR2 reads SVGAGI.